This TCR beta chain was captured by sequencing in a study of shared clonotypes between healthy human individuals (dated by TCRdb to about 2020). General notes on the study: Three men and two women, aged 18 to 49 years, made up the cohort. For each donor, CD4 naive and CD4 memory were each given three plates, CD8 naive was given two plates, and CD8 memory was given one plate. To estimate repertoire size and how much clonotype sharing occurs between individuals, the study deeply sequenced the blood TCR repertoires of several healthy adults. Libraries were prepared and TCR repertoires were sequenced by different laboratories using diverse techniques, in order to increase sequencing depth and limit assay-specific biases. Per donor, leukapheresis produced somewhere between about 0.94 and 9 billion PBMCs. The paper as a whole reports these results and caveats: Compared with non-shared clonotypes, the clonotypes found in all four sorted-subset donors had higher generation probabilities. Sampling was restricted to blood, and TCR repertoires in tissue are likely to differ from TCR repertoires in blood. Rarefaction of sorted-subset datasets indicated incomplete sequencing despite the large sequencing depth. When a handful of donors were compared, the shared fraction of clonotypes was around 5.1% for naive CD4, about 4% for naive CD8, 2% to 2.5% for memory CD4, and 0.4% for memory CD8. Because the study included only a small number of donors, the genetic and exposure-history diversity represented was limited. Based on pairwise subsampling, the degree of clonotype sharing among donors was expected to be affected by sequencing depth. Naive subsets generally had larger estimated clonotype richness than memory subsets did.

In regard to this clone: Its antigen target is currently unknown. No much larger clonotype is one base removed from it; base qualities were not supplied.

The donors were healthy, HIV-negative adults who had no recently reported acute infections or vaccinations. All donors were Caucasian adults living in Nashville, Tennessee, USA. CD4+ T cells were enriched through magnetic negative selection, after which naive cells were positively selected on CD45RA and the remaining negative fraction served as the memory subset. After blood collection by leukapheresis, PBMCs were isolated using Ficoll-Histopaque density gradient centrifugation and then cryopreserved in the vapor phase of liquid nitrogen. Analytical flow cytometry was used to check the purity and quantity of each magnetically sorted T cell population. Genomic DNA was isolated from each sorted fraction and quantified by UV absorbance on a Nanodrop 2000c. TCR CDR3 regions were amplified from genomic DNA by multiplex PCR using the deep immunoSEQ assay. Extracted genomic DNA from each cell subset was spread evenly across all wells of several immunoSEQ 96-well plates, with each plate serving as a replicate. For sorted subsets, each replicate PCR was loaded with 200 ng genomic DNA, equivalent to 25,000 to 35,000 T cell genomes. Purified libraries were quantified with a Qubit 3.0 fluorometer, sized on a Bioanalyzer 2100, and re-quantified with the KAPA Library Quantification kit. Each immunoSEQ 96-well plate was sequenced on its own single-read 150-cycle Illumina NextSeq 550 flow cell. Per the source publication's procedure: The immunoSEQ output contained only junctional sequences without quality scores, so filtering could not match that applied to full-length reads. Sequences were annotated with PyIR, a Python wrapper for IgBLAST v1.9, using IMGT germline references to assign V/J genes and CDR3. Reads were filtered out if the reads had weak V/J assignments (E-value above 1e-6), no CDR3, stop codons, out-of-frame junctions, or ambiguous translated residues. A V3J clonotype was defined by an identical inferred V gene, J gene, and CDR3 amino acid sequence. Percentage overlap between repertoires was computed as shared unique clonotypes divided by the size of the smaller repertoire. RTK rarefaction, the Chao1 estimator, and Recon v2.1 estimates of unobserved clonotypes were used to assess repertoire richness. Generation probabilities were computed with OLGA for all TCRbeta clonotypes obtained by the gDNA method from four donors. TCRdb re-hosts the immuneACCESS table, in-frame sequences only. Its copies lack some clones; in the studies checked, an unresolved V gene accounts for under half of them, and the cause for the rest is not known. V and J calls and clone size come straight from that table; D and trimming were deduced from the DNA. This sample has some 2,500,000 clones in its table, and 93% of those were observed once. The ten largest make up around 0.4% of the sample.

Trimming at the junction amounts to 5 bases on V and 4 bases on J, and the germline ends lie 20 bases apart. CDR1 SQVTM and CDR2 ANQGSEA were looked up in the germline V gene. From the cysteine up to the phenylalanine, the CDR3 has a length of 15 residues. Of all the DNA, just the CDR3 is kept, 45 bases in frame from base 1. Input material: naive CD4+ T cells from PBMCs. What the cell subset or site label conveys for this sample: CD45RA+ positively selected. The TCR originated in a man younger than 30 in good health. Some clones in this sample may be carry-over from other donors' samples. Rearrangement joined TRBV29-1 to TRBJ1-2; the D gene lacks a confident call. The DNA is as follows: TGCAGCGTTCTAAAAGTAGGGCGGTTGGGCTATGGCTACACCTTC. Translation gives CSVLKVGRLGYGYTF.